These 25 T cell receptor beta chains came from one sample sequenced in a study of vaccination and CD4 T cells after COVID-19. These TCRs' antigens remain unknown. Scientists ran DNA taken from cultured CD4+ T cells through the Oncomine TCR Beta short-read assay for sequencing. Using its own MiXCR run on the PCR reads, TCRdb lists one record per CDR3 protein. The repertoire consists of under 10,000 distinct CDR3 sequences, with approximately 61% occurring once and the leading ten covering about a sixth. Treatment noted: roughly 11-day PBMC culture with coronavirus spike peptide pools or control peptides (ViraFEST assay). This sample comprised cultured CD4+ T cells from blood, obtained after SARS-CoV-2 vaccination. These receptors came from a human donor with COVID-19.

This clonotype has only a few counts. The chain combines TRBV6-5 with TRBJ1-2; D remains unclear. CDR3 length: 17 residues. V was clipped by 0 bases and J by 1 base, with 15 bases between them. CDR1 and CDR2 from the germline V gene are MNHEY and SVGAGI. The CDR3 nucleotides are TGTGCCAGCAGTTACTCGCCTAACGTAGGTTATAACTATGGCTACACCTTC. Translated: CASSYSPNVGYNYGYTF.

The rearrangement links TRBV29-1 to TRBJ1-1; D not certain. V lost 2 bases and J 0 bases, leaving 7 bases between the germline ends. The germline V gene has CDR1 SQVTM and CDR2 ANQGSEA. The CDR3 loop spans 13 amino acids. The CDR3 bases are TGCAGCGTTGAATTACGGTTGAACACTGAAGCTTTCTTT. Its protein product is CSVELRLNTEAFF.

This clonotype turned up a few times. The rearrangement links TRBV20-1 to TRBJ1-2, with TRBD1 matching over 12 bases. Germline values: CDR1 DFQATT, CDR2 SNEGSKA (reference sequence). The CDR3 runs to 16 residues. With V trimmed by 4 bases and J by 5 bases, 11 bases remained unmatched. CDR3 region: CSATGTGGAALYGYTF. DNA of the CDR3: TGCAGTGCTACCGGGACAGGGGGCGCGGCGCTTTATGGCTACACCTTC.

The table lists this clonotype with a count of one. The chain carries TRBV5-1 and TRBJ1-1; 9 positions agree with TRBD1. V shed 4 bases, J shed 2 bases, and the junction held 9 bases outside the gene matches. Germline-derived CDR1 and CDR2 are SGHRS and YFSETQ. CDR3 length: 16 residues. CDR3 loop: CASSRSPGQGNTEAFF. In DNA, the CDR3 is TGCGCCAGCAGCCGGAGCCCGGGACAGGGTAACACTGAAGCTTTCTTT.

This clonotype was counted a single time. The genes are TRBV9 and TRBJ2-5; D is perhaps TRBD2 (6 bases). CDR3 length equals 14 residues. Between the trimmed V and J ends, which lost 0 bases and 9 bases, there was a span of 15 bases. Germline CDR1 and CDR2: SGDLS and YYNGEE. The CDR3 DNA follows: TGTGCCAGCAGCGTAGCTTGGGGGGAGAGGCCCCAGTACTTC. Translated, it gives CASSVAWGERPQYF.

As DNA, the CDR3 is TGTGCCATCAGTGTGGGGACAGGGGGCTCAAATACGCAGTATTTT. Residues: CAISVGTGGSNTQYF. The genes are TRBV10-3 and TRBJ2-3; 12 nucleotides align to TRBD1. Germline V gene data show CDR1 as ENHRY and CDR2 as SYGVKD. This CDR3 has 15 amino acids. The trim removed 4 bases at V and 7 bases at J, leaving 6 bases unmatched.

There are a few counts of this clonotype. The rearrangement uses TRBV2 and TRBJ2-7, with D maybe TRBD1 (5 bases). V lost 6 bases and J 2 bases, leaving 8 bases between the germline ends. The germline gives CDR1 SNHLY, CDR2 FYNNEI. CDR3 length: 12 residues. Here the CDR3 DNA reads TGTGCCAGCAGCCGGACAACCTACGAGCAGTACTTC. Translation: CASSRTTYEQYF.

This clonotype has just a few counts. J is TRBJ2-3 and V is TRBV7-2; D unresolved. The CDR3 length is 17 residues. Germline loops: CDR1 SGHTA, CDR2 FQGNSA. With 8 bases removed from V and 6 bases from J, the gap between germline ends came to 27 bases. The CDR3 DNA sequence: TGTGCCAGCGGACGGTCGACGACTGCTCGGTACGCCGATACGCAGTATTTT. It encodes CASGRSTTARYADTQYF.

The chain links TRBV20-1 to TRBJ1-3, with 9 nucleotides matching TRBD1. CDR1 and CDR2 (germline): DFQATT, SNEGSKA (reference sequence). J was trimmed by 4 bases and V by 3 bases; bases with no gene match: 10. The CDR3 runs 16 residues. CDR3 DNA: TGCAGTGCTAGCGCACCGACAGGGGGGCTAGGAAACACCATATATTTT. This translates into CSASAPTGGLGNTIYF.

This clonotype was picked up one time. The chain has TRBV6-2 or TRBV6-3 and TRBJ1-4; D might be TRBD1 (6 bases). The CDR3 consists of 15 residues. Germline assignment: CDR1 MNHEY and CDR2 SVGEGT. Deletions cut 6 bases from V and 8 bases from J, with 19 bases between. The CDR3 DNA is TGTGCCAGCAGACCAACAGGGCGAGACCAAGAAAAACTGTTTTTT. It specifies CASRPTGRDQEKLFF.

This clonotype has more than one count but fewer than ten. V gene TRBV6-1 combines with J gene TRBJ2-1, with D tentatively TRBD2 (5 bases). Germline CDR1 is MNHNS and CDR2 is SASEGT. CDR3 length equals 14 residues. CDR3 bases: TGTGCTGGTAGAGGGAGTAGCTCCTACAATGAGCAGTTCTTC. Translation: CAGRGSSSYNEQFF.

This clonotype was counted a few times. The genes are TRBV7-6 and TRBJ2-5; D is possibly TRBD1 (5 bases). Germline V gene data show CDR1 as SGHVS and CDR2 as FNYEAQ. CDR3 length: 13 amino acids. Trimming shortened V by 5 bases and J by 5 bases, and 12 bases separated the two germline ends. The CDR3 nucleotides read TGTGCCAGCAGCCCATCCAGGGATGAGACCCAGTACTTC. Amino acid sequence: CASSPSRDETQYF.

By sample fraction, this clonotype is large. The CDR3 nucleotides are TGCAGTGCTAGAGCCTCAGAGGGGGGCAATCAGCCCCAGCATTTT. The encoded protein is CSARASEGGNQPQHF. The chain has TRBV20-1 and TRBJ1-5; D may be TRBD1 (6 bases). CDR1 and CDR2 from the germline V gene are DFQATT and SNEGSKA (reference sequence). V was trimmed by 1 base and J by 2 bases, leaving 12 bases between them. The CDR3 is 15 amino acids.

V and J are TRBV7-9 and TRBJ1-3; the D is unclear. Trimming removed 3 bases from V and 1 base from J, with 1 base in between. The germline CDR1 and CDR2 sequences are SEHNR and FQNEAQ (reference sequence). The CDR3 extends over 12 amino acids. CDR3 region: CASSLSGNTIYF. CDR3 coding DNA: TGTGCCAGCAGCTTGTCTGGAAACACCATATATTTT.

This chain links TRBV19 with TRBJ1-6, with a possible D match to TRBD1 (5 bases). Germline-derived CDR1 and CDR2 are LNHDA and SQIVND (reference sequence). Trimming took off 8 bases at V and 8 bases at J, with 13 bases between the two ends. The CDR3 totals 13 residues. In nucleotides, the CDR3 is TGTGCCAGTCGGGACGGAACCTATTCACCCCTCCACTTT. Residues: CASRDGTYSPLHF.

CDR3: CATGQGALLWSYTF. CDR3 bases: TGTGCCACCGGACAGGGGGCGCTTCTTTGGAGCTACACCTTC. The V gene is TRBV19, the J gene TRBJ1-2, with 11 bases fitting TRBD1. The germline gives CDR1 LNHDA, CDR2 SQIVND (reference sequence). V lost 10 bases, J lost 9 bases, and 13 bases stayed unmatched. This CDR3 region has 14 residues.

This chain connects TRBV6-2 or TRBV6-3 to TRBJ1-6; D is unclear. Germline values: CDR1 MNHEY, CDR2 SVGEGT. The CDR3 has 13 amino acids. Deletions cut 7 bases from V and 6 bases from J, with 10 bases between. CDR3: CASKPGFNSPLHF. In DNA, the CDR3 is TGTGCCAGCAAGCCTGGTTTTAATTCACCCCTCCACTTT.

The rearrangement joins TRBV7-2 to TRBJ2-7; a weak D match, TRBD1 (6 bases). The CDR3 runs to 13 residues. Per germline, CDR1 SGHTA and CDR2 FQGNSA. Trimming left V 1 base short and J 7 bases short, with 11 bases between. In DNA form, the CDR3 reads TGTGCCAGCAGCTTAGTACAGGGTGGAGAGCAGTACTTC. It is translated as CASSLVQGGEQYF.

V gene TRBV7-3 combines with J gene TRBJ2-2; TRBD1 agrees at 8 bases. J was trimmed by 3 bases and V by 5 bases; bases with no gene match: 5. This CDR3 comprises 15 residues. Germline-derived CDR1 and CDR2 are SGHTA and FQGTGA. The CDR3 loop reads CASSQDRVDTGELFF. The CDR3 DNA follows: TGTGCCAGCAGCCAGGACAGGGTGGACACCGGGGAGCTGTTTTTT. The complete variable domain, with remaining parts taken from reference TRBV7-3 and TRBJ2-2, reads GAGVSQTPSNKVTEKGKYVELRCDPISGHTALYWYRQSLGQGPEFLIYFQGTGAADDSGLPNDRFFAVRPEGSVSTLKIQRTERGDSAVYLCASSQDRVDTGELFFGEGSRLTVL.

This sequence joins TRBV7-2 and TRBJ1-2; possible D gene TRBD1, 5 bases. The V gene's germline CDR1 is SGHTA and CDR2 FQGNSA. This CDR3 is built from 14 residues. V shed 1 base and J shed 4 bases, with 10 bases lying between them. The CDR3 bases are TGTGCCAGCAGCTTAGGGGAAACAGGCTATGGCTACACCTTC. Residues: CASSLGETGYGYTF.

The rearrangement joins TRBV28 to TRBJ1-1; a possible D gene is TRBD1 (5 bases). Trimming stripped 3 bases from V and 2 bases from J, with 10 bases between. This CDR3 comprises 14 residues. CDR1 is MDHEN and CDR2 is SYDVKM in the germline V gene. CDR3 sequence: CASSLGQYNTEAFF. In DNA, the CDR3 is TGTGCCAGCAGTTTGGGGCAGTATAACACTGAAGCTTTCTTT.

The genes are TRBV7-8 and TRBJ1-6, with D perhaps matching TRBD1 (5 bases). V was trimmed by 3 bases and J by 5 bases, leaving 11 bases between them. Per the germline V gene, CDR1 is SGHVS and CDR2 is FQNEAQ. The CDR3 sequence is 15 residues long. As DNA, the CDR3 is TGTGCCAGCAGCTTTTCGCGGGGGAATAATTCACCCCTCCACTTT. Translated, it gives CASSFSRGNNSPLHF.

In this sample, this clonotype turned up a few times. CDR3 nucleotide sequence: TGTGCCAGCAGCTTAGTTGGGGGCAATCAGCCCCAGCATTTT. Protein sequence: CASSLVGGNQPQHF. The V call is TRBV7-2, the J call TRBJ1-5, with D hard to call. Germline loops: CDR1 SGHTA, CDR2 FQGNSA. This CDR3 contains 14 residues. Trimming took off 1 base at V and 2 bases at J, with 6 bases between the two ends. Using reference TRBV7-2 and TRBJ1-5 for the parts outside the CDR3, the full variable domain is GAGVSQSPSNKVTEKGKDVELRCDPISGHTALYWYRQSLGQGLEFLIYFQGNSAPDKSGLPSDRFSAERTGGSVSTLTIQRTQQEDSAVYLCASSLVGGNQPQHFGDGTRLSIL.

The chain is built from TRBV7-2 and TRBJ2-2, with D hard to call. The CDR3 has 17 residues. Trimming removed 1 base from V and 0 bases from J, with 12 bases in between. Per germline, CDR1 SGHTA and CDR2 FQGNSA. CDR3 loop: CASSLEMTPTNTGELFF. Here the CDR3 DNA reads TGTGCCAGCAGCTTAGAGATGACACCTACGAACACCGGGGAGCTGTTTTTT.

This clonotype was recorded only once. The chain is built from TRBV6-5 and TRBJ2-5, with 10 bases aligning to TRBD1. Trimming at V came to 0 bases and at J to 0 bases, leaving 7 bases not matched to a gene. Germline V lookup: CDR1 MNHEY, CDR2 SVGAGI. This CDR3 comprises 18 residues. CDR3 in DNA: TGTGCCAGCAGTTACTCACGGGACAGGGGAATGTACCAAGAGACCCAGTACTTC. Its protein is CASSYSRDRGMYQETQYF.